Below are 28 T cell receptor beta chains sequenced from a single sample in a study of cytomegalovirus exposure and HLA in healthy donors. Only in-frame clones appear in the TCRdb table, and some are missing; sequencing was by immunoSEQ multiplex PCR. Seen here are around 240,000 clones, around 90% observed once, and the top ten hold under 0.4%. Input material: PBMCs. The receptor source for this set is a woman aged 18-35 years in good health and CMV-seronegative.

The V gene is TRBV7-9, the J gene TRBJ2-7, with D perhaps TRBD2 (6 bases). V was clipped by 5 bases and J by 7 bases, with 18 bases between them. The CDR3 is made up of 14 amino acids. From germline, CDR1 is SEHNR and CDR2 FQNEAQ (reference sequence). CDR3 nucleotide sequence: TGTGCCAGCAGCCCCCGGGACTCCCATGAGGAGCAGTACGTC. Its protein is CASSPRDSHEEQYV.

The V call is TRBV6-1, the J call TRBJ1-4, with 8 bases identical to TRBD1. V shed 5 bases, J shed 7 bases, and the junction held 9 bases outside the gene matches. This CDR3 region has 15 residues. Looked up from germline, CDR1 is MNHNS and CDR2 is SASEGT. The CDR3: CASSQQGGDGEKLFF. DNA for the CDR3: TGTGCCAGCAGTCAACAGGGGGGTGATGGTGAAAAACTGTTTTTT.

J is TRBJ2-7 and V is TRBV7-9, with 8 nucleotides matching TRBD1. Germline trimming cut 3 bases from V and 6 bases from J; bases unmatched to any gene: 7. There are 14 residues in the CDR3. The germline CDR1 and CDR2 sequences are SEHNR and FQNEAQ (reference sequence). The CDR3 nucleotides read TGTGCCAGCAGCTTTACCTCCACAGGGGGCGAGCAGTACTTC. Residues: CASSFTSTGGEQYF.

The chain links TRBV7-9 to TRBJ1-4; 7 positions match TRBD1. V lost 5 bases, J lost 8 bases, and 8 bases stayed unmatched. This CDR3 contains 14 residues. The germline V gene encodes CDR1 SEHNR and CDR2 FQNEAQ (reference sequence). The CDR3: CASSPDREREKLFF. CDR3 coding DNA: TGTGCCAGCAGCCCCGACAGGGAACGGGAAAAACTGTTTTTT.

The rearrangement joins TRBV2 to TRBJ1-5, with D maybe TRBD1 (6 bases). V was cut by 10 bases and J by 4 bases, with 14 bases left in between. The CDR3 loop spans 13 amino acids. The germline gives CDR1 SNHLY, CDR2 FYNNEI. In DNA form, the CDR3 reads TGTGCCATGGCCGGGACACCTAATCAGCCCCAGCATTTT. This encodes CAMAGTPNQPQHF.

The DNA for the CDR3 is TGCGCCAGCAGCCAAGTGACAGGGGGAAGCGCTGAAGCTTTCTTT. Protein: CASSQVTGGSAEAFF. This chain uses TRBV4-1 with TRBJ1-1, with 9 bases aligning to TRBD1. CDR3 length: 15 residues. Germline CDR1 and CDR2: MGHRA and YSYEKL. The ends lost 1 base at V and 6 bases at J; junction bases unmatched: 6.

V gene TRBV28 combines with J gene TRBJ1-5, with unresolved D. CDR1 and CDR2 from the germline V gene are MDHEN and SYDVKM. The V gene lost 1 base and the J gene lost 7 bases, with 11 bases spanning the gap. There are 14 residues in the CDR3. The CDR3 region has the DNA TGTGCCAGCAGTTTATCGTTCCCGGGACAGCCCCAGCATTTT. Translated: CASSLSFPGQPQHF.

The chain carries TRBV7-2 and TRBJ1-4; D ambiguous. V dropped 4 bases and J dropped 8 bases, with 11 bases sitting between them. CDR1 and CDR2 (germline): SGHTA, FQGNSA. This CDR3 has 13 residues. CDR3 loop: CASSSVREEKLFF. CDR3 DNA: TGTGCCAGCAGCTCTGTGAGGGAGGAAAAACTGTTTTTT.

V usage is TRBV16 and J usage is TRBJ2-7, with 10 bases fitting TRBD2. Trimming at V came to 0 bases and at J to 2 bases, leaving 4 bases not matched to a gene. There are 16 residues in the CDR3. Germline CDR1 is KGHSY and CDR2 is FQNENV. CDR3: CASSQSGLAGAYEQYF. For the CDR3, the DNA is TGTGCCAGCAGCCAATCTGGTCTAGCGGGGGCCTACGAGCAGTACTTC.

CDR3 in amino acids: CASRRRQGARGAFF. The CDR3 bases are TGTGCCAGCAGGAGAAGACAGGGGGCGCGAGGAGCTTTCTTT. J is TRBJ1-1 and V is TRBV6-5, with 10 bases aligning to TRBD1. Germline V lookup: CDR1 MNHEY, CDR2 SVGAGI. V was clipped by 6 bases and J by 10 bases; unmatched bases: 11. The CDR3 extends over 14 amino acids.

This sequence joins TRBV9 and TRBJ1-3; unclear D gene. The CDR3 consists of 15 residues. V was trimmed by 0 bases and J by 0 bases, leaving 7 bases between them. Germline assignment: CDR1 SGDLS and CDR2 YYNGEE. The CDR3 DNA reads TGTGCCAGCAGCGTAGAGAGGGCCTCTGGAAACACCATATATTTT. Protein product: CASSVERASGNTIYF.

This clone was counted only a few times. V and J are TRBV6-1 and TRBJ2-7, with D possibly TRBD2 on 5 matching bases. Germline V gene data show CDR1 as MNHNS and CDR2 as SASEGT. V was cut by 2 bases and J by 4 bases, with 6 bases left in between. The CDR3 runs to 12 residues. CDR3 sequence: CASSERTYEQYV. Written as DNA, the CDR3 is TGTGCCAGCAGTGAACGGACTTACGAGCAGTACGTC.

The gene calls are TRBV5-6 and TRBJ2-1; 9 bases are a match to TRBD2. The CDR3 contains 18 residues. Trimming at V came to 0 bases and at J to 3 bases, leaving 10 bases not matched to a gene. In germline, CDR1 is SGHDT, CDR2 YYEEEE. CDR3 bases: TGTGCCAGCAGCTTGGCCCCAGCGGGGGGTCCAGACTACAATGAGCAGTTCTTC. This gives the protein CASSLAPAGGPDYNEQFF.

The chain is built from TRBV29-1 and TRBJ1-1, with 8 bases lining up with TRBD1. The CDR3 is 13 residues long. CDR1 is SQVTM, CDR2 ANQGSEA, per germline. J lost 2 bases, V lost 5 bases, and 4 bases had no gene match. CDR3 protein: CSVQGAINTEAFF. CDR3 bases: TGCAGCGTTCAGGGGGCGATCAACACTGAAGCTTTCTTT. The full variable domain, with the rest looked up from reference TRBV29-1 and TRBJ1-1, is SAVISQKPSRDICQRGTSLTIQCQVDSQVTMMFWYRQQPGQSLTLIATANQGSEATYESGFVIDKFPISRPNLTFSTLTVSNMSPEDSSIYLCSVQGAINTEAFFGQGTRLTVV.

This clone has only one observation. The V call is TRBV9, the J call TRBJ2-5; 8 bases map to TRBD2. CDR1 is SGDLS, CDR2 YYNGEE, per germline. The CDR3 covers 14 residues. J gave up 5 bases and V 0 bases, and 3 bases lay outside the gene matches. CDR3 loop: CASSVGGGFETQYF. In nucleotides, the CDR3 is TGTGCCAGCAGCGTAGGCGGGGGGTTTGAGACCCAGTACTTC.

The V gene is TRBV5-4, the J gene TRBJ1-4, with TRBD1 identical over 9 bases. The V gene end was trimmed by 4 bases and the J gene end by 7 bases; junction bases not matched to a gene: 8. CDR3 length equals 15 residues. Germline CDR1 SGHNT, CDR2 YYREEE (reference sequence). DNA of the CDR3: TGTGCCAGCAGCACTCCCGGGACAGGGATTGAAAAACTGTTTTTT. The encoded protein is CASSTPGTGIEKLFF.

V usage is TRBV9 and J usage is TRBJ2-1; D gene ambiguous. The CDR3 is 15 residues long. V gave up 4 bases and J gave up 0 bases, with 11 bases separating them. Germline CDR1 SGDLS, CDR2 YYNGEE. CDR3 region: CASSPAKSSYNEQFF. CDR3 sequence (DNA): TGTGCCAGCAGCCCCGCGAAGAGCTCCTACAATGAGCAGTTCTTC.

The rearrangement joins TRBV5-8 to TRBJ2-1, with D perhaps matching TRBD1 or TRBD2 (7 bases each). Trimming left V 4 bases short and J 4 bases short, with 18 bases between. The CDR3 consists of 16 residues. Germline CDR1 and CDR2: SGHTS and YDEGEE. In nucleotides, the CDR3 is TGTGCCAGCAGCGTGGGACAGTGGGGGGGTTACAATGAGCAGTTCTTC. Amino acids: CASSVGQWGGYNEQFF.

The rearrangement uses TRBV6-1 and TRBJ2-7; a possible D gene is TRBD2 (5 bases). This CDR3 is built from 16 residues. The V and J ends lost 4 bases and 1 base respectively, with 17 bases between them. Germline V gene lookup returns CDR1 MNHNS and CDR2 SASEGT. The CDR3 nucleotides are TGTGCCAGCAGTGGATGGTCGGGGAAGGTGTCCTACGAGCAGTACGTC. Translated, it gives CASSGWSGKVSYEQYV.

This clone was picked up one time. V and J are TRBV9 and TRBJ2-1, with 8 bases lining up with TRBD1. The germline V gene has CDR1 SGDLS and CDR2 YYNGEE. The ends lost 5 bases at V and 0 bases at J; junction bases unmatched: 7. This CDR3 has 16 residues. The CDR3 region has the DNA TGTGCCAGCAGTGGGCTAACAGGGGGCTCCTACAATGAGCAGTTCTTC. Translation gives CASSGLTGGSYNEQFF.

The CDR3 is CASSLRQGAPDEQYV. The CDR3, as DNA: TGCGCCAGCAGCTTGCGACAGGGGGCGCCGGACGAGCAGTACGTC. J is TRBJ2-7 and V is TRBV5-1, with 10 positions matching TRBD1. The trim removed 1 base at V and 5 bases at J, leaving 6 bases unmatched. This CDR3 has 15 residues. CDR1 and CDR2 (germline): SGHRS, YFSETQ.

The chain employs TRBV7-3 and TRBJ1-1; D call uncertain. This CDR3 has 15 amino acids. Germline V gene data show CDR1 as SGHTA and CDR2 as FQGTGA. The V end was cut by 1 base, the J end by 0 bases, with 9 bases between. The CDR3 DNA follows: TGTGCCAGCAGCTTAAGTGGAGGGTTGAACACTGAAGCTTTCTTT. Residues: CASSLSGGLNTEAFF.

The gene calls are TRBV5-1 and TRBJ2-1; possible D gene TRBD2, 6 bases. V lost 3 bases and J lost 7, with 14 bases in between. The germline V gene has CDR1 SGHRS and CDR2 YFSETQ. The CDR3 sequence is 14 residues long. The CDR3 loop reads CASSSGLPRNEQFF. CDR3 DNA sequence: TGCGCCAGCAGCTCAGGACTACCGAGGAATGAGCAGTTCTTC.

The genes are TRBV27 and TRBJ2-2, with TRBD2 as a possible D gene (7 bases). The CDR3 length is 17 residues. Deletions cut 2 bases from V and 3 bases from J, with 16 bases between. Germline lookup yields CDR1 MNHEY and CDR2 SMNVEV (reference sequence). CDR3 DNA sequence: TGTGCCAGCAGTTTAGGTTCATCGGGGGGCCACACCGGGGAGCTGTTTTTT. This sequence encodes CASSLGSSGGHTGELFF.

The chain employs TRBV7-7 and TRBJ2-5, with 13 bases that match TRBD2. Germline lookup yields CDR1 SSHAT and CDR2 FNYEAQ (reference sequence). Unmatched junction bases numbered 4, after V lost 4 bases and J lost 5 bases. The length of the CDR3 is 15 residues. CDR3 sequence (DNA): TGTGCCAGCAGCTCGACTAGCGGGGGGACGGAGACCCAGTACTTC. Its protein product is CASSSTSGGTETQYF.

The V and J genes are TRBV6-1 and TRBJ2-3, with TRBD1 matching over 11 bases. Germline CDR1 and CDR2: MNHNS and SASEGT. Germline trimming cut 3 bases from V and 8 bases from J; bases unmatched to any gene: 1. This CDR3 has 13 residues. CDR3 loop: CASSEGQGVTQYF. DNA of the CDR3: TGTGCCAGCAGTGAGGGACAGGGGGTTACGCAGTATTTT.

The V gene is TRBV6-5, the J gene TRBJ1-1; 7 bases map to TRBD1. The CDR3 has 13 amino acids. Losses at the gene ends were 6 bases for V and 2 bases for J; bases not matched to a gene: 3. Germline CDR1 reads MNHEY; CDR2 reads SVGAGI. DNA for the CDR3: TGTGCCAGCAGCTGGGACAGCAACACTGAAGCTTTCTTT. Its translation is CASSWDSNTEAFF.

The chain recombines TRBV28 with TRBJ2-2; 9 bases match TRBD2. This CDR3 has 15 amino acids. Germline lookup yields CDR1 MDHEN and CDR2 SYDVKM. The J segment lost 5 bases and the V segment lost 5 bases, leaving 6 bases of the junction unmatched. In DNA form, the CDR3 reads TGTGCCAGCAGTCTGCGGCGGGGGGGGACCGGGGAGCTGTTTTTT. Its translation: CASSLRRGGTGELFF.